This T cell receptor (beta chain) was retrieved from a study of response to subunit inactivated influenza vaccine. Study findings and constraints: Authors suggested each seasonal influenza vaccination recruits few new T cells.

This clonotype has just a few counts. The antigen is unknown. TCRdb reprocessed the RT-PCR reads with MiXCR, giving one entry per CDR3 protein. The sample contains roughly 570,000 distinct CDR3 sequences, 12% to 15% of which appear only once. The sequenced sample was PBMCs from blood, obtained 12 days after vaccination. This TCR was recovered from a man over 45 who received an inactivated influenza vaccine.

Here the CDR3 DNA reads TGTGCCAGCAGCCAGAGGAGCGGGGGACCCTCTAGCACAGATACGCAGTATTTT. This gives the protein CASSQRSGGPSSTDTQYF. This sequence joins TRBV11-2 and TRBJ2-3, with 8 positions matching TRBD2. Unmatched junction bases numbered 13, after V lost 5 bases and J lost 0 bases. The CDR3 length is 18 residues. Germline CDR1 SGHAT, CDR2 FQNNGV.